This paragraph covers one T cell receptor (beta chain) sequence. Its antigen is undetermined. This specimen comes from a study of long-term antiretroviral therapy in people with HIV. Overall study findings and caveats: Clonotypes expanded prior to ART showed repertoire dominance at all sampled time points. Repertoires with HIV possessed tighter CDR3 length spans than those of controls.

Version v3.0 of the immunoSEQ assay ran at survey level. The assay was immunoSEQ multiplex PCR, and TCRdb's table has in-frame clones only and misses some. Among fewer than 40,000 clones listed, 65% to 80% were seen once. V was pared by 3 bases and J by 5 bases, with 7 bases of the junction left unmatched. The CDR3 consists of 16 residues. In germline, CDR1 is SGHRS, CDR2 YFSETQ. This sequence joins TRBV5-1 and TRBJ2-1; 11 nucleotides align to TRBD1. This TCR was sampled from a woman aged 45-60 years with HIV. The specimen was unsorted PBMCs, collected 3.1 years after starting antiretroviral therapy. CDR3 loop: CASSYKGTGGNNEQFF. CDR3 sequence (DNA): TGCGCCAGCAGCTATAAAGGGACAGGGGGAAACAATGAGCAGTTCTTC.